This T cell receptor beta chain is from a study of T-cell reconstitution after alpha-beta-depleted transplantation in children. Study-wide findings and caveats: Expanded clones from the graft, numbering several hundred, reportedly supplied alpha-beta T cells about two months after transplant. At day 60, the high TCRbeta diversity found in some patients originated from recipient T cells and thymic progenitors that had survived. Newly produced T cells mostly provided counts and TCRbeta diversity after one year, as hyperexpanded clones declined.

This clonotype was detected a few times. Its target is not known. The CDR3 length is 13 residues. CDR1 is ENHRY and CDR2 is SYGVKD in the germline V gene. V dropped 6 bases and J dropped 5 bases, with 11 bases sitting between them. Library preparation (for TCRbeta) was performed with unique molecular identifiers. MiXCR, applied by TCRdb to the PCR reads, yields one record per CDR3 protein. This sample has fewer than 250,000 distinct CDR3 sequences, with roughly a sixth found just once. This specimen consisted of PBMCs, mostly from graft donor cells, obtained 360 days after TCRalphabeta/CD19-depleted stem cell transplant. The origin of this receptor is a male patient aged 2-10 years who had a stem cell transplant for acute lymphoblastic leukemia, so the T cells may come from the graft donor. J is TRBJ2-1 and V is TRBV10-3; D is unclear. CDR3 nucleotides: TGTGCCATCAGCAACGACCCAAACAATGAGCAGTTCTTC. Its protein is CAISNDPNNEQFF.